This TCR beta chain was profiled in a study of siplizumab effects on memory and regulatory T cells. It was approximately 9.8 x 10^4 TCR templates that were assayed per sample. Measured with immunoSEQ multiplex PCR; TCRdb has only the in-frame clones, and not every one. The sample comprises about 87,000 clones, around 89% of which are singletons, and about 16% rests with the top ten. Germline V lookup: CDR1 MDHEN, CDR2 SYDVKM. This CDR3 region has 13 residues. Trimming cost V 2 bases and J 6 bases; bases outside gene matches: 3. The sequence derives from a human donor in good health. V usage is TRBV28 and J usage is TRBJ2-5; TRBD2 agrees at 7 bases. Sequenced input: CD4+ T cells sorted from blood. CDR3 region: CASSLESGKTQYF. The CDR3 coding sequence is TGTGCCAGCAGTTTAGAAAGCGGGAAGACCCAGTACTTC. Using reference TRBV28 and TRBJ2-5 for the parts outside the CDR3, the full variable domain is DVKVTQSSRYLVKRTGEKVFLECVQDMDHENMFWYRQDPGLGLRLIYFSYDVKMKEKGDIPEGYSVSREKKERFSLILESASTNQTSMYLCASSLESGKTQYFGPGTRLLVL.